This T cell receptor (beta chain) appears in the sequencing data of a study of T cell repertoires in cytomegalovirus infection. Overall study: TCR beta signatures that were public indicated CMV infection and matching HLA type.

The CDR3 has 13 amino acids. J was trimmed by 11 bases and V by 8 bases; bases with no gene match: 14. CDR1 is MDHEN and CDR2 is SYDVKM in the germline V gene. Study-wide findings and caveats: Identification of carriers of CMV plus the relevant HLA was achieved through cumulative public TCR beta family frequency. HLA-C-restricted, CMV-specific TCR beta clonotypes were dominant ex vivo.

There are many counts of this clonotype. Its antigen is undetermined. TCRdb recomputed calls from the reads with MiXCR, one row per CDR3 protein. Here the sample spans under 200,000 distinct CDR3 sequences, nearly 9.5% being singletons. The rearrangement links TRBV28 to TRBJ1-1, with TRBD1 identical over 7 bases. The clonotype was recovered from a human donor in good health (CMV status not recorded). Some clones in this sample may be carry-over from other donors' samples. Source material: PBMCs. Here the CDR3 DNA reads TGTGCCAGCCGAAACCGAGGGGGCGCTGGCGCTTTCTTT. Its protein is CASRNRGGAGAFF.